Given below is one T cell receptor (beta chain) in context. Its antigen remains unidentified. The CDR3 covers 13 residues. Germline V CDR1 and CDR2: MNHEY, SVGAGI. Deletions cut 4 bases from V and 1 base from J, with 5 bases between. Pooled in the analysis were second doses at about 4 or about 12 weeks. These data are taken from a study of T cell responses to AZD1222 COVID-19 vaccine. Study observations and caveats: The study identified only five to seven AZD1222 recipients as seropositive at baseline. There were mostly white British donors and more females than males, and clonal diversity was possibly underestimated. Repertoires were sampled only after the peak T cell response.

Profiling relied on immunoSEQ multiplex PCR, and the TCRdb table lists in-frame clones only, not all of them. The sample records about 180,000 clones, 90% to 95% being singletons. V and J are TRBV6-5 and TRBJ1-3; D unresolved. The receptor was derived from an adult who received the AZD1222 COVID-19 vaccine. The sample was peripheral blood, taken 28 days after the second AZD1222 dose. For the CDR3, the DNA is TGTGCCAGCAGTTCCGTTTCTGGAAACACCATATATTTT. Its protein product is CASSSVSGNTIYF.